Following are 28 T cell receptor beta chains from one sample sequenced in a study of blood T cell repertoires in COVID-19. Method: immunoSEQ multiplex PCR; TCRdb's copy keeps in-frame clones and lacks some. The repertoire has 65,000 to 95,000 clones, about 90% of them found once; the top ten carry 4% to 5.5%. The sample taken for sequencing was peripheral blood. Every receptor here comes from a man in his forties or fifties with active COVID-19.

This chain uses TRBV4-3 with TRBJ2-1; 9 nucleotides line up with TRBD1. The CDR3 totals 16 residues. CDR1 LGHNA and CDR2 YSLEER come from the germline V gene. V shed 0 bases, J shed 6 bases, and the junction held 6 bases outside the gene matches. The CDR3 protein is CASSQDGTGYPNEQFF. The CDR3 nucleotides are TGCGCCAGCAGCCAAGATGGGACAGGGTACCCCAATGAGCAGTTCTTC.

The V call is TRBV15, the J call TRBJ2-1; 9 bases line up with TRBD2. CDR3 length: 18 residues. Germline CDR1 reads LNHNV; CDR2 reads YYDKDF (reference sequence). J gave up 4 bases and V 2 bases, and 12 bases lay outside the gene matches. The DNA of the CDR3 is TGTGCCACCAGCAGATCCACCCTAGCGGGACTGTATTACAATGAGCAGTTCTTC. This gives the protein CATSRSTLAGLYYNEQFF.

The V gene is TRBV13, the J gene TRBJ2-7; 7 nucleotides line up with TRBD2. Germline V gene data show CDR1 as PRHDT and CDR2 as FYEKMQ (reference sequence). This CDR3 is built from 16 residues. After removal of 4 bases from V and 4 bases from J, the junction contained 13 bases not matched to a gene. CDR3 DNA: TGTGCCAGCAGCTCCCTCGGGGGGACTGGGACTTACGAGCAGTACTTC. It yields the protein CASSSLGGTGTYEQYF.

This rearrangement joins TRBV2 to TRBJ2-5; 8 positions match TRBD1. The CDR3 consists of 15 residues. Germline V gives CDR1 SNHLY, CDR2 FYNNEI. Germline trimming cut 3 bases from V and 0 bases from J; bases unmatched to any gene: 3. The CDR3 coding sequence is TGTGCCAGCAGTGAGATGGGACAGGACCAAGAGACCCAGTACTTC. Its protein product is CASSEMGQDQETQYF.

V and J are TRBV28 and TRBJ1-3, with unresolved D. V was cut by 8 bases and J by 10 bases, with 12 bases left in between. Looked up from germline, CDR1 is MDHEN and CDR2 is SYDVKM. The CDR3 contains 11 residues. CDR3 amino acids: CASRNSRTIYF. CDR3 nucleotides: TGTGCCAGCCGTAACAGTCGGACCATATATTTT.

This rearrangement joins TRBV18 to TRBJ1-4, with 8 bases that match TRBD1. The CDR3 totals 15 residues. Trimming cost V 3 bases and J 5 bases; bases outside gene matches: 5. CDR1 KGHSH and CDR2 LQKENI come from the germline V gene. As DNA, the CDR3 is TGTGCCAGCTCACCCTGGACAGGGTTGAATGAAAAACTGTTTTTT. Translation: CASSPWTGLNEKLFF.

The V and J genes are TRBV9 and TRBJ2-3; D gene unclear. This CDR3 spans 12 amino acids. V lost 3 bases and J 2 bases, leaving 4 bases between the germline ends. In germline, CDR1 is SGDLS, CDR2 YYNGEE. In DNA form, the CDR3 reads TGTGCCAGCAGCGCAAACACAGATACGCAGTATTTT. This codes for CASSANTDTQYF.

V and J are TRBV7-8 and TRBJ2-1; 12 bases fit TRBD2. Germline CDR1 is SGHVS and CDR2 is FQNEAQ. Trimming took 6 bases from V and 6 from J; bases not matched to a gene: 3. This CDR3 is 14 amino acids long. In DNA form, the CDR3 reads TGTGCCAGCAGGCTAGCGGGGGGGCGCAATGAGCAGTTCTTC. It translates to CASRLAGGRNEQFF.

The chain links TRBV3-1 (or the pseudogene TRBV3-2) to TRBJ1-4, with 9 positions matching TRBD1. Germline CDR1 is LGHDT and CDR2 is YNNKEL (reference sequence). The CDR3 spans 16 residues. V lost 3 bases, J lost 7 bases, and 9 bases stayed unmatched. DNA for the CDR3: TGTGCCAGCAGCCAGACTTACAGGGGGCTCGGTGAAAAACTGTTTTTT. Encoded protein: CASSQTYRGLGEKLFF.

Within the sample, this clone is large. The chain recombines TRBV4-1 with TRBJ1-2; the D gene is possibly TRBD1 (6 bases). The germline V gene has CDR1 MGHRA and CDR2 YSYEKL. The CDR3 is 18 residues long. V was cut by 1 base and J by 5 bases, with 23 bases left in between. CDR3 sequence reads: CASSQAPQGGERWYGYTF. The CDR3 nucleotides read TGCGCCAGCAGCCAAGCGCCCCAAGGGGGGGAACGTTGGTATGGCTACACCTTC.

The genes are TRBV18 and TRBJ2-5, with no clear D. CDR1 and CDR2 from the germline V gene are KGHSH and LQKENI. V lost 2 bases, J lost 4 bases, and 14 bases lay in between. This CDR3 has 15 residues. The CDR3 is CASSPNRVGLETQYF. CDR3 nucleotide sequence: TGTGCCAGCTCACCAAACCGGGTGGGTTTAGAGACCCAGTACTTC.

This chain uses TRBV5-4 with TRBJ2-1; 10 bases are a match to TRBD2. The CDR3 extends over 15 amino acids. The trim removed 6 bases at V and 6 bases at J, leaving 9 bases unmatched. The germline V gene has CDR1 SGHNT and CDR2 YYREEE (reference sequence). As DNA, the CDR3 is TGTGCCAGCACCGCCCTAGCGGGAGCTTTCAATGAGCAGTTCTTC. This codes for CASTALAGAFNEQFF. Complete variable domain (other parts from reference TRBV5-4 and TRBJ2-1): ETGVTQSPTHLIKTRGQQVTLRCSSQSGHNTVSWYQQALGQGPQFIFQYYREEENGRGNFPPRFSGLQFPNYSSELNVNALELDDSALYLCASTALAGAFNEQFFGPGTRLTVL.

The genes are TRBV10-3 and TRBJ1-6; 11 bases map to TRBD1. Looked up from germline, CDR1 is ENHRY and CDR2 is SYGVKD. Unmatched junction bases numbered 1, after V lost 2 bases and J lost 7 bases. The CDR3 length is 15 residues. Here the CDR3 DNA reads TGTGCCATCAGTGAGGGGACAGGGGGGAATTCACCCCTCCACTTT. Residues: CAISEGTGGNSPLHF.

The CDR3 DNA follows: TGCAGTGCTAGACAGGACAATGAGCAGTTCTTC. Protein product: CSARQDNEQFF. The genes are TRBV20-1 and TRBJ2-1; D is ambiguous. Germline V gene sequence: CDR1 DFQATT, CDR2 SNEGSKA (reference sequence). CDR3 length: 11 amino acids. With 2 bases removed from V and 5 bases from J, the gap between germline ends came to 4 bases.

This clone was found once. Here the CDR3 DNA reads TGTGCCAGCAGCTTAGAGCGGGTGGCTAGGGGGCGGTTTGCCAAAAACATTCAGTACTTC. Amino acids: CASSLERVARGRFAKNIQYF. This sequence joins TRBV11-2 and TRBJ2-4, with 7 bases that match TRBD1. The CDR3 covers 20 residues. Germline V gene data show CDR1 as SGHAT and CDR2 as FQNNGV. Germline trimming cut 0 bases from V and 1 base from J; bases unmatched to any gene: 15.

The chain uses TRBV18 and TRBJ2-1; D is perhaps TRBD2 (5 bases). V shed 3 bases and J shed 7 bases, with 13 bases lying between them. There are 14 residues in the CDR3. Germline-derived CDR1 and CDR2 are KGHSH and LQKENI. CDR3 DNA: TGTGCCAGCTCACCCCCGTCGAGAGGGAATGAGCAGTTCTTC. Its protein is CASSPPSRGNEQFF.

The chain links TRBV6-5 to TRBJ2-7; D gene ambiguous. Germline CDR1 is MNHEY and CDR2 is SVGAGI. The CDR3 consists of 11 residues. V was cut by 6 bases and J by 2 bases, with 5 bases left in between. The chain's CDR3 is CASRLAYEQYF. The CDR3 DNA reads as TGTGCCAGCAGACTTGCCTACGAGCAGTACTTC.

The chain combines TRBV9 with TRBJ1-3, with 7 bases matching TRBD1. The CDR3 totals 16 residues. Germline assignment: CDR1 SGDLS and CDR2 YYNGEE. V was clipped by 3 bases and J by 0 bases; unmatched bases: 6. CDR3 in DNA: TGTGCCAGCAGCGAAAACAGGGGACACTCTGGAAACACCATATATTTT. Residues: CASSENRGHSGNTIYF.

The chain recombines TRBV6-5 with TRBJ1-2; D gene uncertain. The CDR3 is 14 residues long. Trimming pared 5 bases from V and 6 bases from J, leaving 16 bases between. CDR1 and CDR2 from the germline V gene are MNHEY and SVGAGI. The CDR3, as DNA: TGTGCCAGCAGTCCAGCGGGGATGGATGATGGCTACACCTTC. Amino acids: CASSPAGMDDGYTF.

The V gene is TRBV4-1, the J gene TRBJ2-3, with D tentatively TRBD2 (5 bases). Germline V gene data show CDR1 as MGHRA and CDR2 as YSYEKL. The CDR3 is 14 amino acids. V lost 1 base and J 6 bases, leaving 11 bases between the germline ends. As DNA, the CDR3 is TGCGCCAGCAGCCAAGGAGGACTCAGCGATACGCAGTATTTT. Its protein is CASSQGGLSDTQYF.

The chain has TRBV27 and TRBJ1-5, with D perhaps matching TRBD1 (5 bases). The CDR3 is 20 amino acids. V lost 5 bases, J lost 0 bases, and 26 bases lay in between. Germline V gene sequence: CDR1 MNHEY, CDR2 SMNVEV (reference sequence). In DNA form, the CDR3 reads TGTGCCAGCAGTCCTCAGGGTGGTTGGGGGAGGTATTATAGCAATCAGCCCCAGCATTTT. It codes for CASSPQGGWGRYYSNQPQHF.

The CDR3 DNA sequence: TGTGCCAGCAGCCCTCCGGGACAGGGGGCAGAGACCCAGTACTTC. This encodes CASSPPGQGAETQYF. The V gene is TRBV28, the J gene TRBJ2-5; 12 nucleotides match TRBD1. Germline values: CDR1 MDHEN, CDR2 SYDVKM. V lost 6 bases to trimming and J lost 4 bases; unmatched junction nucleotides: 6. This CDR3 contains 15 residues.

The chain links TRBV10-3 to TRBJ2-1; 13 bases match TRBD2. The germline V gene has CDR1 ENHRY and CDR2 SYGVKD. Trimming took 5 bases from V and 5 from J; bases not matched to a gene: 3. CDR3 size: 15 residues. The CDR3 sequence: CAISLGLAGDNEQFF. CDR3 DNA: TGTGCCATCAGTCTAGGACTAGCGGGGGACAATGAGCAGTTCTTC.

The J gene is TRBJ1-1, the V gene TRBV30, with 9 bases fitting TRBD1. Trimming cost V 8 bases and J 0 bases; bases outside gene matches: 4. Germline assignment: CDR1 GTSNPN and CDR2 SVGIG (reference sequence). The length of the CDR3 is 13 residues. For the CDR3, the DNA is TGTGCCCACGGACAGGGGCTGAACACTGAAGCTTTCTTT. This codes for CAHGQGLNTEAFF.

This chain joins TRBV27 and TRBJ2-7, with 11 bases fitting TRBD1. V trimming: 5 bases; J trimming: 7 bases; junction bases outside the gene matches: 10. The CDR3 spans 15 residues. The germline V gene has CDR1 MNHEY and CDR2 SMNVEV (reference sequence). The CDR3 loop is CASSHGTGGGREQYF. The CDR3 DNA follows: TGTGCCAGCAGTCACGGGACAGGGGGTGGGAGGGAGCAGTACTTC.

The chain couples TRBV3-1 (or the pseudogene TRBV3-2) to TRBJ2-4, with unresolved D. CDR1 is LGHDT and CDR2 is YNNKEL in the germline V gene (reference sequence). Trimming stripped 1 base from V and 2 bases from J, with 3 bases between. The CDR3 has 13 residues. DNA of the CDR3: TGTGCCAGCAGCCAAGCGTCCAAAAACATTCAGTACTTC. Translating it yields CASSQASKNIQYF.

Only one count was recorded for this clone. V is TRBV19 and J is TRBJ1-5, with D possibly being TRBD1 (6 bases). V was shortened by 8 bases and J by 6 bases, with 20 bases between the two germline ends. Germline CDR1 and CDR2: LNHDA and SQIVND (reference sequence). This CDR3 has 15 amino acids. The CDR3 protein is CASVPGTGPGQPQHF. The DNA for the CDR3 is TGTGCCAGTGTACCTGGAACAGGGCCTGGTCAGCCCCAGCATTTT.

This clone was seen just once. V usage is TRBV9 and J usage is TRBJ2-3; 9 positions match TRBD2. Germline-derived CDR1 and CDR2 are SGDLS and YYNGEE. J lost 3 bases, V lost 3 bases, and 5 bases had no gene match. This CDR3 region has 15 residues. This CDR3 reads CASSDLSGSTDTQYF. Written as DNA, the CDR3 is TGTGCCAGCAGCGACCTTAGCGGGAGTACAGATACGCAGTATTTT.